A selection of T cell receptor beta chains follows, all from one sample in a study of identical twins. TCRdb reprocessed the 5' RACE reads via MiXCR and lists one record per CDR3 protein. The sample holds roughly 690,000 distinct CDR3 sequences, about 20% seen once. These data also featured in a second study, about T cells expressing NK-cell markers.

The sample comprised PBMCs. Source of these receptors: a woman younger than 35 in good health. The CDR3 runs from the conserved cysteine through the conserved F or W.

TRBJ2-7 | TRBV5-8 | 12 | CASSFYRQGHYF
TRBJ2-2 | TRBV12-3/TRBV12-4 | 17 | CASSSSPGQEYSGELFF
TRBJ2-1 | TRBV4-2 | 15 | CASSQAQNSYNEQFF
TRBJ2-3 | TRBV20-1 | 16 | CSASLRALTPLDTQYF
TRBJ1-1 | TRBV12-3/TRBV12-4 | 14 | CASSLSRLNTEAFF
TRBJ1-1 | TRBV5-1 | 15 | CASSLGGLVNTEAFF
TRBJ2-2 | TRBV20-1 | 13 | CSALRSGTGELFF
TRBJ1-2 | TRBV12-3/TRBV12-4 | 14 | CASRRTGRPEGYTF
TRBJ2-1 | TRBV27 | 17 | CASTRGRSGRFPGEQFF
TRBJ2-4 | TRBV5-5 | 11 | CASSAVDIQYF
TRBJ2-7 | TRBV15 | 16 | CATSTRAGDTSYEQYF
TRBJ2-7 | TRBV9 | 15 | CASSVGGGEVYEQYF
TRBJ1-2 | TRBV20-1 | 11 | CSWDRVPGYTF
TRBJ1-5 | TRBV15 | 14 | CATSLTGSNQPQHF
TRBJ2-7 | TRBV11-2 | 15 | CASSGGLAGVHEQYF
TRBJ1-4 | TRBV20-1 | 13 | CSVATGPNEKLFF
TRBJ1-1 | TRBV5-1 | 15 | CASSLAPGGNTEAFF
TRBJ2-1 | TRBV4-1 | 16 | CASSQTSGGALNEQFF